The rows below give T cell receptor beta chains drawn from one sample of a study of identifying expanded T cells in peripheral blood. Measured with immunoSEQ multiplex PCR; TCRdb has only the in-frame clones, and not every one. The sample includes 58,000 or so clones, roughly four fifths seen only once; the top ten take 15% to 20%. The sample consisted of blood. The receptor set was obtained from a person aged 18-70 years in good health. Each CDR3 is given with its conserved first and last residue. D genes are given only for firm matches. The size of a clone is reported for some rows only, either as once, few or many, or as a class for expanded clones.

V gene: TRBV30
J gene: TRBJ1-2
D gene: NA
clone size: NA
CDR3 protein: CAWSAGPAYGHTF
CDR3 DNA: TGTGCCTGGAGCGCCGGGCCCGCCTATGGCCACACCTTC

V gene: TRBV7-9
J gene: TRBJ1-3
D gene: NA
clone size: NA
CDR3 protein: CASSPVVGNTIYF
CDR3 DNA: TGTGCCAGCAGCCCAGTGGTTGGAAACACCATATATTTT

V gene: TRBV2
J gene: TRBJ1-1
D gene: TRBD1
clone size: NA
CDR3 protein: CASRVRGRGTEAFF
CDR3 DNA: TGTGCCAGCAGAGTCAGGGGGCGCGGAACTGAAGCTTTCTTT

V gene: TRBV7-2
J gene: TRBJ2-7
D gene: NA
clone size: NA
CDR3 protein: CASSLVWSGWTYEQYF
CDR3 DNA: TGTGCCAGCAGCTTAGTCTGGAGCGGGTGGACCTACGAGCAGTACTTC

V gene: TRBV11-2
J gene: TRBJ1-6
D gene: NA
clone size: few
CDR3 protein: CASSLPGSSSPLHF
CDR3 DNA: TGTGCCAGCAGCTTACCCGGGAGCAGTTCACCCCTCCACTTT

V gene: TRBV4-1
J gene: TRBJ1-1
D gene: NA
clone size: NA
CDR3 protein: CASSRGLTDTEAFF
CDR3 DNA: TGCGCCAGCAGCCGCGGCTTGACGGACACTGAAGCTTTCTTT

V gene: TRBV5-8
J gene: TRBJ2-2
D gene: TRBD2
clone size: few
CDR3 protein: CASSSPLAGGRGNTGELFF
CDR3 DNA: TGTGCCAGCAGCTCCCCCTTAGCGGGGGGGAGGGGAAACACCGGGGAGCTGTTTTTT

V gene: TRBV18
J gene: TRBJ1-1
D gene: TRBD1
clone size: NA
CDR3 protein: CASSPRQGVVEAFF
CDR3 DNA: TGTGCCAGCTCACCGAGGCAGGGGGTAGTTGAAGCTTTCTTT

V gene: TRBV2
J gene: TRBJ1-5
D gene: TRBD1
clone size: NA
CDR3 protein: CASSGVGGGAQPQHF
CDR3 DNA: TGTGCCAGCAGTGGGGTAGGAGGGGGCGCGCAGCCCCAGCATTTT

V gene: TRBV11-2
J gene: TRBJ2-7
D gene: NA
clone size: NA
CDR3 protein: CASSSRGGPYEQYF
CDR3 DNA: TGTGCCAGCAGCTCCCGTGGTGGCCCCTACGAGCAGTACTTC

V gene: TRBV30
J gene: TRBJ1-5
D gene: NA
clone size: once
CDR3 protein: CAWSVRARSSNQPQHF
CDR3 DNA: TGTGCCTGGAGTGTACGGGCCAGGAGCAGCAATCAGCCCCAGCATTTT

V gene: TRBV7-6
J gene: TRBJ1-2
D gene: TRBD1
clone size: NA
CDR3 protein: CASSRGDSFYGYTF
CDR3 DNA: TGTGCCAGCAGCCGGGGGGACAGTTTCTATGGCTACACCTTC

V gene: TRBV5-6
J gene: TRBJ1-3
D gene: NA
clone size: once
CDR3 protein: CASSSLPGNTIYF
CDR3 DNA: TGTGCCAGCAGCTCCTTACCCGGAAACACCATATATTTT

V gene: TRBV14
J gene: TRBJ1-1
D gene: NA
clone size: NA
CDR3 protein: CASSLTVNTEAFF
CDR3 DNA: TGTGCCAGCAGCCTGACGGTGAACACTGAAGCTTTCTTT

V gene: TRBV6-1
J gene: TRBJ2-5
D gene: TRBD1
clone size: NA
CDR3 protein: CASRETGLETQYF
CDR3 DNA: TGTGCCAGCAGGGAGACAGGGTTAGAGACCCAGTACTTC

V gene: TRBV6-1
J gene: TRBJ1-4
D gene: TRBD1
clone size: NA
CDR3 protein: CASQGQINEKLFF
CDR3 DNA: TGTGCCAGCCAGGGACAGATTAATGAAAAACTGTTTTTT

V gene: TRBV20-1
J gene: TRBJ1-2
D gene: NA
clone size: NA
CDR3 protein: CSARFLMGYTF
CDR3 DNA: TGCAGTGCTAGATTCCTCATGGGCTACACCTTC

V gene: TRBV19
J gene: TRBJ2-5
D gene: NA
clone size: NA
CDR3 protein: CASRGRGSGETQYF
CDR3 DNA: TGTGCCAGTAGGGGAAGGGGGTCCGGGGAGACCCAGTACTTC

V gene: TRBV10-2
J gene: TRBJ2-5
D gene: NA
clone size: NA
CDR3 protein: CASSWTSQETQYF
CDR3 DNA: TGCGCCAGCAGTTGGACCTCACAAGAGACCCAGTACTTC

V gene: TRBV5-8
J gene: TRBJ1-1
D gene: NA
clone size: few
CDR3 protein: CASTLTGTPTEAFF
CDR3 DNA: TGTGCCAGCACCCTCACCGGGACTCCCACTGAAGCTTTCTTT

V gene: TRBV5-6
J gene: TRBJ2-2
D gene: TRBD2
clone size: NA
CDR3 protein: CASTKRAGGLRNTGELFF
CDR3 DNA: TGTGCCAGCACCAAGCGGGCGGGAGGGCTACGGAACACCGGGGAGCTGTTTTTT

V gene: TRBV18
J gene: TRBJ2-7
D gene: NA
clone size: NA
CDR3 protein: CASSRTGYEQYF
CDR3 DNA: TGTGCCAGCTCACGGACTGGCTACGAGCAGTACTTC

V gene: TRBV10-2
J gene: TRBJ1-1
D gene: NA
clone size: NA
CDR3 protein: CASSPGGGTEAFF
CDR3 DNA: TGCGCCAGCAGCCCCGGGGGTGGCACTGAAGCTTTCTTT

V gene: TRBV11-2
J gene: TRBJ1-2
D gene: NA
clone size: few
CDR3 protein: CASSSGFRGYTF
CDR3 DNA: TGTGCCAGCAGCTCAGGTTTCCGGGGCTACACCTTC

V gene: TRBV5-6
J gene: TRBJ2-3
D gene: NA
clone size: NA
CDR3 protein: CASSLERADTQYF
CDR3 DNA: TGTGCCAGCAGCCTGGAGCGGGCAGATACGCAGTATTTT

V gene: TRBV5-1
J gene: TRBJ2-5
D gene: NA
clone size: NA
CDR3 protein: CASSLGGQQETQYF
CDR3 DNA: TGCGCCAGCAGCTTGGGAGGGCAGCAAGAGACCCAGTACTTC

V gene: TRBV6-1
J gene: TRBJ2-2
D gene: NA
clone size: NA
CDR3 protein: CASSEGTPRPTNTGELFF
CDR3 DNA: TGTGCCAGCAGTGAAGGGACACCTAGACCCACCAACACCGGGGAGCTGTTTTTT

V gene: TRBV7-2
J gene: TRBJ2-3
D gene: NA
clone size: NA
CDR3 protein: CASSLNSGPQYF
CDR3 DNA: TGTGCCAGCAGCCTAAACTCAGGGCCGCAGTATTTT

V gene: TRBV6-5
J gene: TRBJ2-2
D gene: TRBD1
clone size: NA
CDR3 protein: CASSHRGSNTGELFF
CDR3 DNA: TGTGCCAGCAGTCACAGGGGTTCGAACACCGGGGAGCTGTTTTTT

V gene: TRBV4-3
J gene: TRBJ2-4
D gene: TRBD2
clone size: NA
CDR3 protein: CASSSLGGGKNIQYF
CDR3 DNA: TGCGCCAGCAGCTCGCTGGGGGGGGGCAAAAACATTCAGTACTTC

V gene: TRBV9
J gene: TRBJ2-1
D gene: TRBD1
clone size: few
CDR3 protein: CASSAPRGDTGGGNEQFF
CDR3 DNA: TGTGCCAGCAGCGCCCCACGAGGGGACACAGGGGGAGGCAATGAGCAGTTCTTC

V gene: TRBV6-1
J gene: TRBJ2-1
D gene: NA
clone size: NA
CDR3 protein: CASSDRRILGDEQFF
CDR3 DNA: TGTGCCAGCAGTGACAGGCGGATTTTAGGGGATGAGCAGTTCTTC

V gene: TRBV4-3
J gene: TRBJ2-7
D gene: NA
clone size: NA
CDR3 protein: CASSSQEGEQYF
CDR3 DNA: TGCGCCAGCAGCAGCCAGGAGGGCGAGCAGTACTTC

V gene: TRBV21-1
J gene: TRBJ2-3
D gene: NA
clone size: NA
CDR3 protein: CASSKGPFQGLFPGDTDTQYF
CDR3 DNA: TGTGCCAGCAGCAAAGGCCCTTTTCAGGGATTATTCCCCGGTGACACAGATACGCAGTATTTT

V gene: TRBV9
J gene: TRBJ2-3
D gene: TRBD1
clone size: few
CDR3 protein: CASSVVTGATQYF
CDR3 DNA: TGTGCCAGCAGCGTAGTGACAGGGGCTACGCAGTATTTT

V gene: TRBV28
J gene: TRBJ1-6
D gene: NA
clone size: NA
CDR3 protein: CAVAGSRNSPLHF
CDR3 DNA: TGTGCCGTCGCAGGGAGTAGAAATTCACCCCTCCACTTT

V gene: TRBV5-1
J gene: TRBJ1-3
D gene: NA
clone size: NA
CDR3 protein: CASSPTGTSGNTIYF
CDR3 DNA: TGCGCCAGCAGTCCTACAGGAACCTCTGGAAACACCATATATTTT

V gene: TRBV6-1
J gene: TRBJ1-2
D gene: NA
clone size: NA
CDR3 protein: CASSEVGYTF
CDR3 DNA: TGTGCCAGCAGTGAAGTTGGCTACACCTTC

V gene: TRBV11-2
J gene: TRBJ2-1
D gene: NA
clone size: NA
CDR3 protein: CASRSGVHNEQFF
CDR3 DNA: TGTGCCAGCAGGTCGGGGGTTCACAATGAGCAGTTCTTC

V gene: TRBV7-9
J gene: TRBJ1-6
D gene: NA
clone size: few
CDR3 protein: CASQGEASPLHF
CDR3 DNA: TGTGCCAGCCAGGGAGAGGCTTCACCCCTCCACTTT

V gene: TRBV29-1
J gene: TRBJ2-3
D gene: NA
clone size: NA
CDR3 protein: CSVDISVGTQGDTQYF
CDR3 DNA: TGCAGCGTTGACATATCTGTTGGGACCCAGGGGGATACGCAGTATTTT

V gene: TRBV19
J gene: TRBJ2-3
D gene: TRBD2
clone size: NA
CDR3 protein: CASSSSRSGRAKDTQYF
CDR3 DNA: TGTGCCAGTAGTTCCTCGAGGAGCGGGAGGGCCAAAGATACGCAGTATTTT

V gene: TRBV18
J gene: TRBJ2-2
D gene: NA
clone size: NA
CDR3 protein: CASSPQSGVGELFF
CDR3 DNA: TGTGCCAGCTCACCACAAAGTGGCGTCGGGGAGCTGTTTTTT

V gene: TRBV2
J gene: TRBJ2-7
D gene: NA
clone size: NA
CDR3 protein: CASSPNTGRAYEQYF
CDR3 DNA: TGTGCCAGCAGCCCCAATACCGGCAGGGCCTACGAGCAGTACTTC

V gene: TRBV11-3
J gene: TRBJ2-1
D gene: NA
clone size: once
CDR3 protein: CASSLDRDMNEQFF
CDR3 DNA: TGTGCCAGCAGCTTAGACAGGGACATGAATGAGCAGTTCTTC

V gene: TRBV6-5
J gene: TRBJ1-2
D gene: TRBD1
clone size: NA
CDR3 protein: CASRKTGRDYGYTF
CDR3 DNA: TGTGCCAGCAGGAAGACAGGGAGGGACTATGGCTACACCTTC

V gene: TRBV14
J gene: TRBJ2-3
D gene: TRBD2
clone size: NA
CDR3 protein: CASSHYGAGGGDTQYF
CDR3 DNA: TGTGCCAGCAGCCATTATGGAGCGGGAGGCGGAGATACGCAGTATTTT